Shown below are 14 T cell receptor beta chains from a single sample sequenced in a study of blood T cell repertoires in COVID-19. TCRdb keeps only in-frame clones here, not all; method: immunoSEQ multiplex PCR. The sample contains more than 200,000 clones, more than 65% of which appear only once. Material for sequencing was peripheral blood. These receptors originate from a woman in her forties who had recovered from COVID-19.

The chain is built from TRBV18 and TRBJ2-1, with D tentatively TRBD1 (6 bases). There are 17 residues in the CDR3. Trimming shortened V by 2 bases and J by 0 bases, and 14 bases separated the two germline ends. Germline V lookup: CDR1 KGHSH, CDR2 LQKENI. CDR3 DNA: TGTGCCAGCTCACCAGATGAGGGGACACCCTCCTACAATGAGCAGTTCTTC. This encodes CASSPDEGTPSYNEQFF.

CDR3 loop: CASSERFQGSSYNSPLHF. For the CDR3, the DNA is TGTGCCAGCAGCGAAAGGTTTCAGGGTAGCTCCTATAATTCACCCCTCCACTTT. The chain combines TRBV7-6 with TRBJ1-6; maybe TRBD1 (5 bases). V was pared by 5 bases and J by 0 bases, with 17 bases between. The germline CDR1 and CDR2 sequences are SGHVS and FNYEAQ. The CDR3 consists of 18 residues.

V and J are TRBV7-9 and TRBJ1-1, with TRBD1 identical over 9 bases. The germline V gene encodes CDR1 SEHNR and CDR2 FQNEAQ (reference sequence). There are 13 residues in the CDR3. After removal of 10 bases from V and 3 bases from J, the junction contained 6 bases not matched to a gene. In DNA, the CDR3 is TGTGCCACTAACAGGGGGCAGGACACTGAAGCTTTCTTT. Residues: CATNRGQDTEAFF.

V usage is TRBV4-3 and J usage is TRBJ1-4; D is perhaps TRBD1 (5 bases). Trimming took 0 bases from V and 3 from J, leaving 14 bases between them. Germline V gene data show CDR1 as LGHNA and CDR2 as YSLEER. The CDR3 totals 17 residues. The CDR3 protein is CASSQDVGGGPNEKLFF. The CDR3 nucleotides are TGCGCCAGCAGCCAAGATGTGGGCGGGGGACCTAATGAAAAACTGTTTTTT.

The chain links TRBV6-2 or TRBV6-3 to TRBJ2-2; 8 bases align to TRBD1. V shed 6 bases and J 13 bases; nucleotides not matched to a gene: 10. The CDR3 is 13 residues long. The germline V gene encodes CDR1 MNHEY and CDR2 SVGEGT. CDR3 region: CASSPSFGQGLFF. The CDR3 nucleotides are TGTGCCAGCAGCCCATCGTTCGGACAGGGGCTGTTTTTT.

The chain links TRBV19 to TRBJ2-7; perhaps TRBD1 as D (5 bases). The CDR3 has 12 residues. CDR1 and CDR2 (germline): LNHDA, SQIVND (reference sequence). V was clipped by 4 bases and J by 1 base, with 5 bases between them. The CDR3 sequence is CASSTGSYEQYF. CDR3 nucleotide sequence: TGTGCCAGTAGTACAGGGTCCTACGAGCAGTACTTC.

Remarks on this clone: Other nucleotide sequences from this sample produce the same CDR3. This chain joins TRBV3-1 (or the pseudogene TRBV3-2) and TRBJ2-1; the match to TRBD2 covers 7 bases. CDR3 size: 15 residues. Germline CDR1 reads LGHDT; CDR2 reads YNNKEL (reference sequence). The junction had 4 bases not matched to a gene; V was cut back by 2 bases and J by 3 bases. CDR3 region: CASSQLAGDYNEQFF. CDR3 in DNA: TGTGCCAGCAGCCAATTGGCGGGAGACTACAATGAGCAGTTCTTC.

The chain has TRBV5-4 and TRBJ1-3; unclear D gene. From germline, CDR1 is SGHNT and CDR2 YYREEE (reference sequence). Trimming pared 0 bases from V and 0 bases from J, leaving 4 bases between. The CDR3 length is 14 residues. The CDR3 loop is CASSLAGSGNTIYF. CDR3 coding DNA: TGTGCCAGCAGCTTGGCGGGCTCTGGAAACACCATATATTTT.

This chain joins TRBV29-1 and TRBJ1-1; perhaps TRBD1 as D (5 bases). The germline CDR1 and CDR2 sequences are SQVTM and ANQGSEA. V was shortened by 7 bases and J by 0 bases, with 12 bases between the two germline ends. The CDR3 extends over 13 amino acids. CDR3 sequence (DNA): TGCAGCGACGGGGGAGGGATGAACACTGAAGCTTTCTTT. Protein sequence: CSDGGGMNTEAFF. The complete variable domain, with remaining parts taken from reference TRBV29-1 and TRBJ1-1, reads SAVISQKPSRDICQRGTSLTIQCQVDSQVTMMFWYRQQPGQSLTLIATANQGSEATYESGFVIDKFPISRPNLTFSTLTVSNMSPEDSSIYLCSDGGGMNTEAFFGQGTRLTVV.

This clone occurred once. The chain is built from TRBV15 and TRBJ1-2, with TRBD1 identical over 10 bases. The CDR3 is 14 residues long. The V gene's germline CDR1 is LNHNV and CDR2 YYDKDF (reference sequence). Unmatched junction bases numbered 4, after V lost 3 bases and J lost 6 bases. The CDR3 loop reads CATSRTGGADGYTF. The CDR3, as DNA: TGTGCCACCAGCAGGACAGGGGGCGCCGATGGCTACACCTTC.

The rearrangement uses TRBV11-2 and TRBJ2-1, with 10 bases lining up with TRBD2. Per the germline V gene, CDR1 is SGHAT and CDR2 is FQNNGV. J lost 5 bases, V lost 5 bases, and 12 bases had no gene match. This CDR3 has 17 amino acids. CDR3 region: CASSPKGSGGDNNEQFF. In DNA form, the CDR3 reads TGTGCCAGCAGCCCTAAAGGGAGCGGGGGGGATAACAATGAGCAGTTCTTC.

For the CDR3, the DNA is TGTGCCAGCAGCAGAGGGATGGGGGGCTACAATGAGCAGTTCTTC. It yields the protein CASSRGMGGYNEQFF. This chain joins TRBV11-3 and TRBJ2-1; D may be TRBD2 (6 bases). V was clipped by 5 bases and J by 3 bases, with 14 bases between them. This CDR3 spans 15 amino acids. The V gene's germline CDR1 is SGHNT and CDR2 YENEEA.

The CDR3 DNA sequence: TGTGCCAGCAGCCCGAGGGAGGGGTTGAATTCACCCCTCCACTTT. Translation: CASSPREGLNSPLHF. The chain is built from TRBV28 and TRBJ1-6, with TRBD1 as a possible D gene (5 bases). Germline V lookup: CDR1 MDHEN, CDR2 SYDVKM. The ends were cut back, 6 bases at V and 7 bases at J, with 16 bases in the middle. There are 15 residues in the CDR3.

The gene calls are TRBV29-1 and TRBJ1-2; D is unclear. The CDR3 extends over 14 amino acids. Germline V gene data show CDR1 as SQVTM and CDR2 as ANQGSEA. V shed 1 base and J shed 8 bases, with 17 bases lying between them. CDR3 coding DNA: TGCAGCGTTGAAGCCGGGGTCGGTAGAGGGGGCTACACCTTC. Protein product: CSVEAGVGRGGYTF.